This T cell receptor (beta chain) emerged from a study of blood T cell repertoires in COVID-19. For the study at large: Samples taken during acute and convalescent COVID-19 were collected in the United States, Italy and Spain. PBMCs, B-cell-depleted T cells, or T cells provided the cDNA or gDNA that made up the material.

The CDR3 consists of 13 residues. CDR1 and CDR2 from the germline V gene are LNHDA and SQIVND (reference sequence). The ends lost 10 bases at V and 3 bases at J; junction bases unmatched: 8. How the authors handled the data: Cell counts per sample came from amplifying reference gene primers. Profiled with immunoSEQ multiplex PCR; TCRdb holds only in-frame clones, not every one. V and J calls and clone size come straight from that table; D and trimming were deduced from the DNA. The sample carries about 42,000 clones, roughly nine tenths recorded once. The receptor was isolated from a human donor in a cohort sampled during active COVID-19. The gene calls are TRBV19 and TRBJ2-7; TRBD1 agrees at 8 bases. The sequenced sample was peripheral blood. CDR3 DNA sequence: TGTGCCACGGCCGCAGGACAGGGCTACGAGCAGTACTTC. This translates into CATAAGQGYEQYF.